These T cell receptor beta chains were read from a single sample in a study of cytomegalovirus exposure and HLA in healthy donors. The assay was immunoSEQ multiplex PCR, and TCRdb's table has in-frame clones only and misses some. The table records 150,000 to 200,000 clones, over 75% of them present only once. Sample: PBMCs. Receptors originate from a female donor in good health and CMV-seronegative. CDR3s include the opening cysteine and the closing phenylalanine or tryptophan. The order of the fields is V gene, CDR3 protein.

V: TRBV6-6
CDR3: CASSYSPGQPNYGYTF

V: TRBV9
CDR3: CASSAFMDSEQYF

V: TRBV10-1
CDR3: CASSAAGGPYEQYF

V: TRBV7-9
CDR3: CASSRQAGVGSEQFF

V: TRBV7-2
CDR3: CASSNWDRWGNIQYF

V: TRBV11-1
CDR3: CASSFQGTDTQYF

V: TRBV25-1
CDR3: CASSALTSGEDTQYF

V: TRBV6-5
CDR3: CASRQDRGPYNEQFF

V: TRBV19
CDR3: CASSIAWTGASNTEAFF

V: TRBV18
CDR3: CASSPHPHSSYEQYF

V: TRBV30
CDR3: CAWSVSRDTEAFF

V: TRBV19
CDR3: CASSPDREEAFF

V: TRBV19
CDR3: CASSINRVYGYTF

V: TRBV7-9
CDR3: CSSSLVGLAYEQYF

V: TRBV30
CDR3: CAWRVAGFGETQYF

V: TRBV19
CDR3: CASSMGPGRQQSTGNTIYF

V: TRBV5-4
CDR3: CASSLEGGGALPQYF

V: TRBV4-1
CDR3: CASSQAPAGDTQYF

V: TRBV30
CDR3: CAWNRQGETYEQYF

V: TRBV19
CDR3: CASSQANYGYTF

V: TRBV5-1
CDR3: CASRVGTGSNYGYTF

V: TRBV18
CDR3: CASSPPTSGADGETQYF

V: TRBV5-5
CDR3: CASSGSPPNYEQYF